These 10 T cell receptor beta chains originate from one sample sequenced in a study of regulatory T cells in long-lasting Graves disease. Specified time point: newly diagnosed GD, antithyroid drugs for less than 3 months. Researchers made the TCR library from RNA that was extracted from PBMCs. Combining iRepertoire HTBI primers with Arm-PCR of CDR3 regions, the authors built TCR beta libraries. One entry per CDR3 protein results from TCRdb running MiXCR on the multiplex PCR reads. This sample yields approximately 360,000 distinct CDR3 sequences, of which 12% are seen a single time; about 19% belongs to the top ten. These sequences were also reported in another study, on T cells in Graves' hyperthyroidism and ophthalmopathy.

The source was peripheral blood mononuclear cells (PBMCs), collected at new diagnosis, from a patient treated with antithyroid drugs. The receptors originated from a woman aged 18-29 years with Graves disease.

This clonotype was picked up a small number of times. This chain uses TRBV9 with TRBJ2-1; tentatively, D is TRBD1 (6 bases). Germline V gives CDR1 SGDLS, CDR2 YYNGEE. The V gene lost 2 bases and the J gene lost 9 bases, with 12 bases spanning the gap. CDR3 length equals 13 residues. In DNA, the CDR3 is TGTGCCAGCAGCGTCTCGGTACAGGGTGAGCAGTTCTTC. Translating it yields CASSVSVQGEQFF. Supplemented by reference TRBV9 and TRBJ2-1, the full variable domain reads DSGVTQTPKHLITATGQRVTLRCSPRSGDLSVYWYQQSLDQGLQFLIQYYNGEERAKGNILERFSAQQFPDLHSELNLSSLELGDSALYFCASSVSVQGEQFFGPGTRLTVL.

This clonotype appeared many times. The chain joins TRBV7-2 to TRBJ2-7; 9 nucleotides align to TRBD2. J was trimmed by 4 bases and V by 1 base; bases with no gene match: 5. Germline lookup yields CDR1 SGHTA and CDR2 FQGNSA. The CDR3 consists of 15 residues. In DNA form, the CDR3 reads TGTGCCAGCAGCTTAGGGGCGGGGGGGGTGTACGAGCAGTACTTC. Translating gives CASSLGAGGVYEQYF.

This chain connects TRBV5-4 to TRBJ2-1, with TRBD1 identical over 7 bases. The CDR3 covers 14 residues. J gave up 6 bases and V 3 bases, and 6 bases lay outside the gene matches. Per germline, CDR1 SGHNT and CDR2 YYREEE (reference sequence). The CDR3 DNA reads as TGTGCCAGCAGCTCCCAAAACAGGGGCAATGAGCAGTTCTTC. It yields the protein CASSSQNRGNEQFF.

This clonotype was counted ten times or more. The chain is built from TRBV11-2 and TRBJ2-1; D is ambiguous. The CDR3 is 17 residues long. Germline CDR1 is SGHAT and CDR2 is FQNNGV. The germline V and J ends were trimmed by 7 bases and 0 bases, with 19 bases remaining between them. The CDR3 is CASKPTVWWSSYNEQFF. CDR3 nucleotides: TGTGCCAGCAAACCAACAGTGTGGTGGAGCTCCTACAATGAGCAGTTCTTC.

This chain joins TRBV4-3 and TRBJ2-7; no firm D call. Trimming removed 0 bases from V and 1 base from J, with 16 bases in between. The CDR3 sequence is 17 residues long. Per the germline V gene, CDR1 is LGHNA and CDR2 is YSLEER. The CDR3 loop is CASSQDRGGRLSYEQYF. DNA for the CDR3: TGCGCCAGCAGCCAAGATCGAGGCGGACGGTTATCCTACGAGCAGTACTTC.

This clonotype was seen at least ten times. The V gene is TRBV9, the J gene TRBJ2-5; 7 nucleotides agree with TRBD1. CDR1 and CDR2 (germline): SGDLS, YYNGEE. V gave up 3 bases and J gave up 3 bases; unmatched junction bases: 17. There are 18 residues in the CDR3. CDR3 in DNA: TGTGCCAGCAGCGCGACAGCTCCAGGACAGGCGAGGAAAGAGACCCAGTACTTC. Translated, it gives CASSATAPGQARKETQYF.

This clonotype has more than one count but fewer than ten. One base away lies a much larger clone, so this may be a sequencing read error. The V call is TRBV28, the J call TRBJ1-1; D remains ambiguous. Germline V gives CDR1 MDHEN, CDR2 SYDVKM. The CDR3 length is 13 residues. As DNA, the CDR3 is TGTGCCAGCAGGGAAGTGGGGTACACTGAAGCTTACTTT. Protein sequence: CASREVGYTEAYF.

This clonotype was observed a few times. V usage is TRBV6-5 and J usage is TRBJ2-7, with D tentatively TRBD2 (7 bases). Germline V gene data show CDR1 as MNHEY and CDR2 as SVGAGI. V was shortened by 4 bases and J by 6 bases, with 19 bases between the two germline ends. The CDR3 is 15 residues long. CDR3 bases: TGTGCCAGCAGTTTTCTCCCCCCGGGGGGCGCCGAGCAGTACTTC. Its translation: CASSFLPPGGAEQYF.

This clonotype was observed a few times. The chain links TRBV9 to TRBJ2-5, with D possibly matching TRBD2 (6 bases). This CDR3 has 13 amino acids. Germline-derived CDR1 and CDR2 are SGDLS and YYNGEE. The V end lost 3 bases, the J end lost 1 base, and 7 bases lay between the germline ends. CDR3 residues: CASSDSGQETQYF. CDR3 nucleotides: TGTGCCAGCAGCGATAGCGGCCAAGAGACCCAGTACTTC.

In the case of this clonotype: Because the CDR3 is missing its conserved closing phenylalanine or tryptophan, this is likely a read error. The chain joins TRBV6-2 or TRBV6-3 to TRBJ1-5; unclear D gene. V was pared by 8 bases and J by 7 bases, with 15 bases between. There are 13 residues in the CDR3. Germline V gene data show CDR1 as MNHEY and CDR2 as SVGEGT. The CDR3 DNA reads TGTGCCAGCGAACAAGCCGGGGTGCAGCCCCAGCATTCT. Translated, it gives CASEQAGVQPQHS.